This section outlines one T cell receptor (beta chain) sequence together with its context. Its antigen remains unknown. The read terminates 3 residues ahead of where the CDR3 ends, so the germline J gene completes it. Profiling relied on immunoSEQ multiplex PCR, and the TCRdb table lists in-frame clones only, not all of them. The sample totals 15,000 to 20,000 clones. The CDR3 consists of 16 residues. Germline V gene sequence: CDR1 SGHNT, CDR2 YYREEE (reference sequence). V was cut by 1 base and J by 4 bases, with 15 bases left in between. These data belong to a study of T cells in women clearing cervical HPV infection. Study-wide points: Unknown T-cell numbers per sample may underlie the richness differences.

What was sequenced was blood buffy coat. The V and J genes are TRBV5-4 and TRBJ2-1; D possibly corresponds to TRBD1 (5 bases). The clonotype was recovered from a woman aged 18 to 69 with a cervical HPV16 infection that either progressed to CIN3+ or cleared (not recorded which). CDR3 DNA (partial): TGTGCCAGCAGCTTGAAGGGGCGGAAGAAATACAATGAG. This gives the protein CASSLKGRKKYNE. The whole CDR3 protein reads CASSLKGRKKYNEQFF.